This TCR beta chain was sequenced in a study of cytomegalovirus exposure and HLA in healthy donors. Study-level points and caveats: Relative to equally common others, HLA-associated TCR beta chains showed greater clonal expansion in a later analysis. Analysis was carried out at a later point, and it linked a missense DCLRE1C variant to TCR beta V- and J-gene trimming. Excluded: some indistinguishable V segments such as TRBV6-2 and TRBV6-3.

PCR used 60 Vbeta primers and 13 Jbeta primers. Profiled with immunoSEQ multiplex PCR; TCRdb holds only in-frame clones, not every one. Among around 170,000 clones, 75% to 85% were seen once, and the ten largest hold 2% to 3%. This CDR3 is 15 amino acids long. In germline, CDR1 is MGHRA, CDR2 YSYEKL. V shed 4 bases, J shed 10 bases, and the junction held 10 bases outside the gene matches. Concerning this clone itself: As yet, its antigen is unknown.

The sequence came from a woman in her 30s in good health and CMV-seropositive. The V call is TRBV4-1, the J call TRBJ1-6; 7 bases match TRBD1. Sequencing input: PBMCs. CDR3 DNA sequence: TGCGCCAGCAGCCCGCAACAGGGGATACGGTCACCCCTCCACTTT. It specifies CASSPQQGIRSPLHF.